The next 10 T cell receptor beta chains were all read from a single sample in a study of cytomegalovirus exposure and HLA in healthy donors. The PCR had 60 Vbeta and 13 Jbeta primers. Clones were read by immunoSEQ multiplex PCR, and TCRdb kept only the in-frame ones, dropping some. The sample holds around 190,000 clones, around four fifths seen once. Sequenced input: PBMCs. The receptors were sampled from a man aged 35 to 55 in good health and CMV-seropositive.

This clone was recorded a few times. The chain is built from TRBV5-1 and TRBJ1-2, with 9 nucleotides matching TRBD1. Germline loops: CDR1 SGHRS, CDR2 YFSETQ. This CDR3 comprises 15 residues. The V and J ends lost 4 bases and 4 bases, in that order; junction bases with no gene match: 8. The CDR3: CASSLTGGGGYGYTF. CDR3 coding DNA: TGCGCCAGCAGCCTAACAGGGGGCGGCGGCTATGGCTACACCTTC.

The chain couples TRBV27 to TRBJ1-4; D unclear. The CDR3 loop spans 14 amino acids. From germline, CDR1 is MNHEY and CDR2 SMNVEV (reference sequence). V shed 6 bases and J shed 5 bases, with 13 bases lying between them. This CDR3 reads CASSLLGENEKLFF. CDR3 DNA: TGTGCCAGCAGCCTACTTGGAGAGAATGAAAAACTGTTTTTT.

This chain links TRBV6-6 with TRBJ1-2; TRBD1 might be the D (5 bases). Germline V gives CDR1 MNHNY, CDR2 SVGAGI (reference sequence). Trimming removed 2 bases at V and 2 bases at J, with 9 bases between. The CDR3 has 14 amino acids. The CDR3 DNA is TGTGCCAGCAGTTACGGGGGGGGAAACTATGGCTACACCTTC. This codes for CASSYGGGNYGYTF.

Only a few counts were recorded for this clone. Other DNA sequences of this sample code for an identical CDR3. The CDR3 DNA follows: TGTGCCAGCAGCTTGCAGGGCACTGAAGCTTTCTTT. It specifies CASSLQGTEAFF. V is TRBV5-4 and J is TRBJ1-1, with D possibly TRBD1 on 5 matching bases. Germline CDR1 and CDR2: SGHNT and YYREEE (reference sequence). The CDR3 runs 12 residues. Trimming stripped 1 base from V and 4 bases from J, with 5 bases between.

The genes are TRBV23-1 and TRBJ1-4; weak D call: TRBD1 (6 bases). Being an ORF, TRBV23-1 has a function that is uncertain. This CDR3 has 16 amino acids. V was trimmed by 3 bases and J by 5 bases, leaving 16 bases between them. This CDR3 is CASSHPWSGQNEKLFF. The DNA for the CDR3 is TGCGCCAGCAGTCACCCGTGGTCCGGACAGAATGAAAAACTGTTTTTT.

In DNA, the CDR3 is TGTGCCAGTCGCCCGACAGGCAAGAACACCATATATTTT. It yields the protein CASRPTGKNTIYF. The chain is built from TRBV19 and TRBJ1-3, with D possibly TRBD1 on 6 matching bases. The V gene's germline CDR1 is LNHDA and CDR2 SQIVND (reference sequence). The V end lost 8 bases, the J end lost 7 bases, and 15 bases lay between the germline ends. The CDR3 loop spans 13 amino acids.

This chain links TRBV4-2 with TRBJ2-7; 7 bases match TRBD2. The CDR3 covers 17 residues. Germline V gene data show CDR1 as LGHNA and CDR2 as YNFKEQ. V lost 0 bases and J lost 7; bases outside the gene matches: 15. This CDR3 reads CASSQDGSGTDGGEQYF. The CDR3 DNA reads TGTGCCAGCAGCCAAGATGGTAGCGGCACCGACGGGGGGGAGCAGTACTTC.

The J gene is TRBJ2-7, the V gene TRBV19; TRBD1 is a possible D gene (6 bases). V was pared by 3 bases and J by 6 bases, with 9 bases between. The CDR3 is 12 residues long. Germline V gene lookup returns CDR1 LNHDA and CDR2 SQIVND (reference sequence). In DNA, the CDR3 is TGTGCCAGTAGTATGACAGGCGGCGAGCAGTACTTC. Amino acids: CASSMTGGEQYF. The whole variable domain, remainder taken from reference TRBV19 and TRBJ2-7, is DGGITQSPKYLFRKEGQNVTLSCEQNLNHDAMYWYRQDPGQGLRLIYYSQIVNDFQKGDIAEGYSVSREKKESFPLTVTSAQKNPTAFYLCASSMTGGEQYFGPGTRLTVT.

This clone was seen a single time. This chain links TRBV7-9 with TRBJ2-1, with D possibly TRBD2 on 5 matching bases. Germline loops: CDR1 SEHNR, CDR2 FQNEAQ (reference sequence). The CDR3 extends over 15 amino acids. The V end lost 7 bases, the J end lost 6 bases, and 19 bases lay between the germline ends. In DNA, the CDR3 is TGTGCCAGCACTCCCCCGGGATCAGTCGGCAATGAGCAGTTCTTC. The encoded protein is CASTPPGSVGNEQFF. Drawing the rest from reference TRBV7-9 and TRBJ2-1, the complete variable domain is DTGVSQNPRHKITKRGQNVTFRCDPISEHNRLYWYRQTLGQGPEFLTYFQNEAQLEKSRLLSDRFSAERPKGSFSTLEIQRTEQGDSAMYLCASTPPGSVGNEQFFGPGTRLTVL.

The rearrangement uses TRBV9 and TRBJ2-1, with 13 bases matching TRBD2. CDR3 length: 17 amino acids. Germline trimming cut 4 bases from V and 5 bases from J; bases unmatched to any gene: 9. Germline V lookup: CDR1 SGDLS, CDR2 YYNGEE. CDR3 residues: CASSPKPGTSGDNEQFF. The CDR3 region has the DNA TGTGCCAGCAGCCCTAAGCCGGGGACTAGCGGGGACAATGAGCAGTTCTTC.